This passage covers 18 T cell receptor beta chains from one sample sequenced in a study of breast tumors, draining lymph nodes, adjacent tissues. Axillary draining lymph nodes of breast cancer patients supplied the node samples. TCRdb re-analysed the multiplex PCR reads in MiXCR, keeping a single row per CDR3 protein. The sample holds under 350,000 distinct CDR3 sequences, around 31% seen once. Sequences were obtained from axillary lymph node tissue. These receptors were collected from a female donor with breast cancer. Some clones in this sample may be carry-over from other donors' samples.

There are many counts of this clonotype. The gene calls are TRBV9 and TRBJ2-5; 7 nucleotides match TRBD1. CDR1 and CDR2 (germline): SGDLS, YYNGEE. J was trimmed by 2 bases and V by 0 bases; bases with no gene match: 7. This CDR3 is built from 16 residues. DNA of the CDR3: TGTGCCAGCAGCGTAGTTCCAGGGGGTATTCAAGAGACCCAGTACTTC. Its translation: CASSVVPGGIQETQYF. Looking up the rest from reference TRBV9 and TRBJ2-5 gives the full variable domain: DSGVTQTPKHLITATGQRVTLRCSPRSGDLSVYWYQQSLDQGLQFLIQYYNGEERAKGNILERFSAQQFPDLHSELNLSSLELGDSALYFCASSVVPGGIQETQYFGPGTRLLVL.

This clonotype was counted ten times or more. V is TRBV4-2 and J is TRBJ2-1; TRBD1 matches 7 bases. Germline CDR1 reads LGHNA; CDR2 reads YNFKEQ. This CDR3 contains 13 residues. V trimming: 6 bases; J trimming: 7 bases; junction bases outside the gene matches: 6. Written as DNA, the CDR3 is TGTGCCAGCAGAAACAGGGGTGATAATGAGCAGTTCTTC. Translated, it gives CASRNRGDNEQFF.

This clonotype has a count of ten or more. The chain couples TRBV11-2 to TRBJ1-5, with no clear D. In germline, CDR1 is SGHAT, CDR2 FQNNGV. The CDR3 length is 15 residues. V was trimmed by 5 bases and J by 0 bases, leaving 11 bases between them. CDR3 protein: CASSIGPYSNQPQHF. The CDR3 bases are TGTGCCAGCAGCATTGGTCCCTATAGCAATCAGCCCCAGCATTTT.

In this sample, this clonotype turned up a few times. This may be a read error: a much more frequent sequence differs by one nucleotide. CDR3 in amino acids: CASSYSNPPMEAQYF. The CDR3 DNA is TGTGCCAGCAGTTACTCCAACCCCCCTATGGAGGCCCAGTACTTC. The chain uses TRBV6-5 and TRBJ2-5, with D possibly matching TRBD2 (5 bases). Per the germline V gene, CDR1 is MNHEY and CDR2 is SVGAGI. Trimming took 0 bases from V and 9 from J, leaving 17 bases between them. The CDR3 contains 15 residues.

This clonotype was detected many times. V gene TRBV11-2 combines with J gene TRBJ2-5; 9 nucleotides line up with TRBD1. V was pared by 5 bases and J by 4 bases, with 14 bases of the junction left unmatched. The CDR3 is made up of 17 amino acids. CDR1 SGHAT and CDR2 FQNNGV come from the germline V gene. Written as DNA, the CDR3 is TGTGCCAGCAGCCAGGGCGGGACAGGGACCGGGAGAGAGACCCAGTACTTC. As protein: CASSQGGTGTGRETQYF.

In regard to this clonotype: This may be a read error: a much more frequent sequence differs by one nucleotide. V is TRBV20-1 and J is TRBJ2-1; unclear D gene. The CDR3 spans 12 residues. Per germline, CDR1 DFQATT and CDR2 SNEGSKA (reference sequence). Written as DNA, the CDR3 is TGCAGTGCTAGCGACCAGGTCTATGAGCCGTTCTTC. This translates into CSASDQVYEPFF.

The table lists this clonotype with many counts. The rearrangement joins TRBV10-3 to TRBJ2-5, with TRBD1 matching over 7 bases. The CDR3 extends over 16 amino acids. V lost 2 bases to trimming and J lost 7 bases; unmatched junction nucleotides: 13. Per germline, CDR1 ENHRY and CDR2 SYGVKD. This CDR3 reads CAISEPGTANFGTQYF. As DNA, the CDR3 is TGTGCCATCAGTGAGCCCGGGACAGCTAATTTTGGGACCCAGTACTTC.

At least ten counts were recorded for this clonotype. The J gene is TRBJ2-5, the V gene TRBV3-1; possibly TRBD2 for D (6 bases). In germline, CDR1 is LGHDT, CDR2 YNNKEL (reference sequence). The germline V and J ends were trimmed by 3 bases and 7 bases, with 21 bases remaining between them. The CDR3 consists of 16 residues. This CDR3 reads CASSHSFGGAYGTQYF. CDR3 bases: TGTGCCAGCAGCCACTCCTTCGGCGGGGCCTACGGGACCCAGTACTTC.

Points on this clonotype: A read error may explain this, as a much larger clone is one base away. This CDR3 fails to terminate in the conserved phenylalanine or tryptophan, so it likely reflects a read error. The CDR3 sequence is CASSVALRDEQFS. DNA for the CDR3: TGTGCCAGCAGCGTAGCTCTAAGGGATGAGCAGTTCTCC. The V and J genes are TRBV9 and TRBJ2-1; D gene ambiguous. CDR3 length equals 13 residues. With 0 bases removed from V and 8 bases from J, the gap between germline ends came to 9 bases. CDR1 SGDLS and CDR2 YYNGEE come from the germline V gene.

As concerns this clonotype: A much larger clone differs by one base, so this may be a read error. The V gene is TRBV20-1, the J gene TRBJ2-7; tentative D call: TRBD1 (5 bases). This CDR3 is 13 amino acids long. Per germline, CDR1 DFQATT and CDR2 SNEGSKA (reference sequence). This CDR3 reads CSAMGRRDYAQYF. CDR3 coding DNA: TGCAGTGCTATGGGGCGGCGCGATTACGCGCAGTACTTC.

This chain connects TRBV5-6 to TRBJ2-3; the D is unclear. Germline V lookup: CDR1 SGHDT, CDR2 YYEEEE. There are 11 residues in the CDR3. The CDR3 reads CEAAGTDTQYF. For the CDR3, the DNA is TGTGAGGCTGCTGGCACAGATACGCAGTATTTT. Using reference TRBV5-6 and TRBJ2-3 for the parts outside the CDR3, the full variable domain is DAGVTQSPTHLIKTRGQQVTLRCSPKSGHDTVSWYQQALGQGPQFIFQYYEEEERQRGNFPDRFSGHQFPNYSSELNVNALLLGDSALYLCEAAGTDTQYFGPGTRLTVL.

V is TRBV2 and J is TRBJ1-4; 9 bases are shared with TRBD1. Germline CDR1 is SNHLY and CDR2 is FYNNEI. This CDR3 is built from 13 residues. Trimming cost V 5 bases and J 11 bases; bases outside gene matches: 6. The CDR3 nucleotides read TGTGCCAGCAGTCAGACAGGGGGGATGAAACTGTTTTTT. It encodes CASSQTGGMKLFF.

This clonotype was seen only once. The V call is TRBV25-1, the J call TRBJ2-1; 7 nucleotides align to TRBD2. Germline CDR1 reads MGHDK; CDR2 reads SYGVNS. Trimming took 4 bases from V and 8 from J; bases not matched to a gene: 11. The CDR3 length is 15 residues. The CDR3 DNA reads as TGTGCCAGCAGTGCTAGAGGGTCGACTAGCCATGAGCAGTTCTTC. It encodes CASSARGSTSHEQFF.

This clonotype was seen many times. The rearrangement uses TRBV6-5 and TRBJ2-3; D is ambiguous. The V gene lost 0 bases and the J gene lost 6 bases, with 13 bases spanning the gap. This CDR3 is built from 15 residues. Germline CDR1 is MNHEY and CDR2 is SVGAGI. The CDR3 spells CASSYSGPKGDTQYF. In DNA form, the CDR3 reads TGTGCCAGCAGTTACTCGGGCCCAAAAGGGGATACGCAGTATTTT.

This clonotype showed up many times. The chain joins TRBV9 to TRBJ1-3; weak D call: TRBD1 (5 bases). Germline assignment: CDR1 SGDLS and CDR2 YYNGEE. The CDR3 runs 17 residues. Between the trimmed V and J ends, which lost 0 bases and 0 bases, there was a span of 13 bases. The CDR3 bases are TGTGCCAGCAGCGTAGGAGGAACAGGAAACTCTGGAAACACCATATATTTT. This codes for CASSVGGTGNSGNTIYF. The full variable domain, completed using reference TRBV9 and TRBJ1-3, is DSGVTQTPKHLITATGQRVTLRCSPRSGDLSVYWYQQSLDQGLQFLIQYYNGEERAKGNILERFSAQQFPDLHSELNLSSLELGDSALYFCASSVGGTGNSGNTIYFGEGSWLTVV.

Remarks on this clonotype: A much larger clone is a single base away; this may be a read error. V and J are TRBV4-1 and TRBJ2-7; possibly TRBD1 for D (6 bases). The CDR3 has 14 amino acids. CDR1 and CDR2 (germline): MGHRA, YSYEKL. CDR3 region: CASSQGARAYERYF. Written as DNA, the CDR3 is TGCGCCAGCAGCCAGGGGGCCCGGGCCTACGAGCGGTACTTC.

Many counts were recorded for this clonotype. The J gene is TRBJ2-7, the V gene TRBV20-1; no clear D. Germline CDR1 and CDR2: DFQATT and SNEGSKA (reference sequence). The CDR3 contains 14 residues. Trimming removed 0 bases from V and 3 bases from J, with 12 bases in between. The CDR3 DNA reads TGCAGTGCTAGAGATCAGCGAACGGTCTACGAGCAGTACTTC. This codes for CSARDQRTVYEQYF.

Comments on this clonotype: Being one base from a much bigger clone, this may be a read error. The CDR3 region has the DNA TGCGCCAGCAGCTTCATAAGGACAGGGGGCTCATCTAAGCGATACGATGAGCAGTTCTTC. It yields the protein CASSFIRTGGSSKRYDEQFF. The V call is TRBV5-1, the J call TRBJ2-1; 11 bases are a match to TRBD1. Germline CDR1 is SGHRS and CDR2 is YFSETQ. CDR3 length: 20 residues. Trimming at V came to 2 bases and at J to 8 bases, leaving 21 bases not matched to a gene.